A single sample gave rise to the 9 T cell receptor beta chains below, sequenced in a study of blood T cells in healthy people across ages. With a J-beta primer mix and a sample-barcoded 5' primer, a second PCR ran about 7 to 12 cycles. TCRdb reprocessed the 5' RACE reads via MiXCR and lists one record per CDR3 protein. Seen here are 1.5 million to 2 million distinct CDR3 sequences, 25% to 30% observed once, and the top ten hold roughly 8.2%. Sequenced material: blood. The receptors originated from a woman in her twenties or thirties in good health.

V is TRBV7-3 and J is TRBJ1-1; 7 nucleotides match TRBD1. With 5 bases clipped from V and 6 bases from J, the junction kept 6 bases outside the gene matches. CDR3 length equals 13 residues. The V gene's germline CDR1 is SGHTA and CDR2 FQGTGA. CDR3 residues: CASSPTGDSEAFF. CDR3 DNA: TGTGCCAGCAGCCCAACAGGGGACTCTGAAGCTTTCTTT.

V is TRBV2 and J is TRBJ2-1, with 12 bases that match TRBD2. Germline assignment: CDR1 SNHLY and CDR2 FYNNEI. The CDR3 contains 15 residues. The V and J ends lost 7 bases and 4 bases, in that order; junction bases with no gene match: 5. CDR3 in DNA: TGTGCCAGCACCGAGACTAGCGGGGGATACAATGAGCAGTTCTTC. Translated: CASTETSGGYNEQFF. Based on the CDR3 plus reference TRBV2 and TRBJ2-1, the full variable domain is EPEVTQTPSHQVTQMGQEVILRCVPISNHLYFYWYRQILGQKVEFLVSFYNNEISEKSEIFDDQFSVERPDGSNFTLKIRSTKLEDSAMYFCASTETSGGYNEQFFGPGTRLTVL.

V is TRBV11-2 and J is TRBJ2-1; 12 bases map to TRBD2. Unmatched junction bases numbered 8, after V lost 2 bases and J lost 3 bases. The CDR3 consists of 18 residues. Germline CDR1 is SGHAT and CDR2 is FQNNGV. CDR3 sequence: CASSLLLAGGKDYNEQFF. The CDR3 coding sequence is TGTGCCAGCAGCTTACTGCTAGCGGGGGGGAAGGACTACAATGAGCAGTTCTTC.

V is TRBV21-1 and J is TRBJ2-3; no DNA check was done on the table's D call, TRBD2. TRBV21-1 is tagged as a pseudogene. The CDR3 covers 14 residues. The CDR3 nucleotides read TGTGCCAGCAGCATGGGGAGGGTTGACGATACGCAGTATTTT. Translation gives CASSMGRVDDTQYF.

This clonotype was recorded a few times. The CDR3 nucleotides read TGCAGCGTACAGGGGATTAGTTACGAGCAGTACTTC. As protein: CSVQGISYEQYF. V usage is TRBV29-1 and J usage is TRBJ2-4; the match to TRBD1 covers 7 bases. The J call may be mistaken, given a closer DNA end match to TRBJ2-7. CDR1 SQVTM and CDR2 ANQGSEA come from the germline V gene. The CDR3 has 12 amino acids.

V usage is TRBV28 and J usage is TRBJ1-5, with 7 bases matching TRBD1. J gave up 7 bases and V 3 bases, and 9 bases lay outside the gene matches. There are 15 residues in the CDR3. Germline-derived CDR1 and CDR2 are MDHEN and SYDVKM. The CDR3 DNA follows: TGTGCCAGCAGTTTCGGCAGGGGGTTCAGGCAGCCCCAGCATTTT. Protein: CASSFGRGFRQPQHF. Full variable domain (outside the CDR3, taken from reference TRBV28 and TRBJ1-5): DVKVTQSSRYLVKRTGEKVFLECVQDMDHENMFWYRQDPGLGLRLIYFSYDVKMKEKGDIPEGYSVSREKKERFSLILESASTNQTSMYLCASSFGRGFRQPQHFGDGTRLSIL.

This clonotype showed up many times. The CDR3 is CSDQTGGMETQYF. CDR3 DNA: TGCAGCGATCAGACAGGGGGCATGGAGACCCAGTACTTC. V is TRBV29-1 and J is TRBJ2-5; 10 bases fit TRBD1. The CDR3 has 13 amino acids. Germline assignment: CDR1 SQVTM and CDR2 ANQGSEA. After removal of 7 bases from V and 5 bases from J, the junction contained 7 bases not matched to a gene. The full variable domain, with the rest looked up from reference TRBV29-1 and TRBJ2-5, is SAVISQKPSRDICQRGTSLTIQCQVDSQVTMMFWYRQQPGQSLTLIATANQGSEATYESGFVIDKFPISRPNLTFSTLTVSNMSPEDSSIYLCSDQTGGMETQYFGPGTRLLVL.

This clonotype was counted many times. DNA for the CDR3: TGTGCCAGTAGTATGGCGCCCGGGGAAGATACGCAGTATTTT. It specifies CASSMAPGEDTQYF. The rearrangement links TRBV19 to TRBJ2-3, with D perhaps matching TRBD2 (5 bases). V lost 3 bases, J lost 5 bases, and 12 bases lay in between. The CDR3 has 14 amino acids. Germline CDR1 reads LNHDA; CDR2 reads SQIVND (reference sequence).

Comments on this clonotype: A much larger clonotype is one base distant, so this may be a read error. This chain uses TRBV29-1 with TRBJ1-4, with D perhaps matching TRBD1 (5 bases). The CDR3 extends over 13 amino acids. The germline V gene encodes CDR1 SQVTM and CDR2 ANQGSEA. The CDR3 protein is CSGQRGINKKLFF. The CDR3 DNA reads TGCAGCGGCCAGAGGGGCATTAATAAAAAACTGTTTTTT.